The 3 T cell receptor beta chains given below trace back to one sample, sequenced in a study of T cells in Graves' hyperthyroidism and ophthalmopathy. The TCR beta CDR3 regions underwent amplification using RNA transcripts as the source. HTBI primers were used for first-round RT-PCR of the TCR CDR3. TCRdb re-derived calls from the multiplex PCR reads in MiXCR, one entry per CDR3 protein. Altogether about half a million distinct CDR3 sequences are present, approximately 16% being singletons, with the ten largest covering approximately 30%. The specimen sequenced was blood. All receptors come from a woman younger than 45 with Graves' ophthalmopathy.

The V gene is TRBV24-1, the J gene TRBJ2-6, with a possible D match to TRBD1 (6 bases). Trimming pared 2 bases from V and 0 bases from J, leaving 10 bases between. The CDR3 totals 17 residues. CDR1 KGHDR and CDR2 SFDVKD come from the germline V gene. As DNA, the CDR3 is TGTGCCACCAGTGATTCGGACAGCCCCTCTGGGGCCAACGTCCTGACTTTC. Translated, it gives CATSDSDSPSGANVLTF.

CDR3 DNA: TGTGCCAGCAGTTACTCGATCAGGGCGGGTACAGATACGCAGTATTTT. Translation: CASSYSIRAGTDTQYF. The chain has TRBV6-2 or TRBV6-3 and TRBJ2-3; D assignment may be TRBD1 or TRBD2 (5 bases each). Germline V gene data show CDR1 as MNHEY and CDR2 as SVGEGT. The CDR3 contains 16 residues. Trimming stripped 0 bases from V and 3 bases from J, with 13 bases between.

This clonotype has at least ten counts. This rearrangement joins TRBV20-1 to TRBJ2-3, with 14 bases identical to TRBD2. CDR1 is DFQATT and CDR2 is SNEGSKA in the germline V gene (reference sequence). This CDR3 spans 19 amino acids. Germline trimming cut 5 bases from V and 6 bases from J; bases unmatched to any gene: 19. CDR3 in DNA: TGCAGTGCTCACCGAGAGACTAGCGGGAGGGCCCTTGTCGCGGATACGCAGTATTTT. Amino acid sequence: CSAHRETSGRALVADTQYF.